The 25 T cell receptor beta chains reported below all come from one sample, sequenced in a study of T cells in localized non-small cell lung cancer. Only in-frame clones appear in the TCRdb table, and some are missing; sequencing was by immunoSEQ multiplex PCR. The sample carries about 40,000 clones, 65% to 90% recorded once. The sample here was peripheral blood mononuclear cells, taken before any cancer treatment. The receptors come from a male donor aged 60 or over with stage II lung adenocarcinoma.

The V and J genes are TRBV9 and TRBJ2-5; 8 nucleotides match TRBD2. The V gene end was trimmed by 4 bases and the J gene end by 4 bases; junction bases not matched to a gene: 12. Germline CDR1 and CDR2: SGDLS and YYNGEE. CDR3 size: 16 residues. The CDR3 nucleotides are TGTGCCAGCAGCCCGGACCCCATAGCGGGAACAGAGACCCAGTACTTC. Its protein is CASSPDPIAGTETQYF. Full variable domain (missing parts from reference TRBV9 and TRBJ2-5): DSGVTQTPKHLITATGQRVTLRCSPRSGDLSVYWYQQSLDQGLQFLIQYYNGEERAKGNILERFSAQQFPDLHSELNLSSLELGDSALYFCASSPDPIAGTETQYFGPGTRLLVL.

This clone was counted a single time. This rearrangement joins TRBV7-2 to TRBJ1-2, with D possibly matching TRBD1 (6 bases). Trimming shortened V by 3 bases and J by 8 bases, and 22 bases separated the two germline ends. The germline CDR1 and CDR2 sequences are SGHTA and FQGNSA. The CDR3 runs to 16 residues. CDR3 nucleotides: TGTGCCAGCAGCTTCATAGCTCCGGGACAAGGCGGAGGCTACACCTTC. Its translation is CASSFIAPGQGGGYTF.

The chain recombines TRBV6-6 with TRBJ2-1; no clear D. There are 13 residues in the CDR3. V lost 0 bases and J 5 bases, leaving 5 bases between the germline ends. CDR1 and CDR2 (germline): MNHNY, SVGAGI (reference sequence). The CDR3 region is CASSYSDHNEQFF. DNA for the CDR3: TGTGCCAGCAGTTACTCGGACCACAATGAGCAGTTCTTC.

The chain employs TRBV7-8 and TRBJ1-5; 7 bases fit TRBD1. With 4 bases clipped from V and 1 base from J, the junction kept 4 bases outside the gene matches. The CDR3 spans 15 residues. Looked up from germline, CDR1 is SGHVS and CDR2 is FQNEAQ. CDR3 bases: TGTGCCAGCAGCTCACAGACAGGGAGCAATCAGCCCCAGCATTTT. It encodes CASSSQTGSNQPQHF.

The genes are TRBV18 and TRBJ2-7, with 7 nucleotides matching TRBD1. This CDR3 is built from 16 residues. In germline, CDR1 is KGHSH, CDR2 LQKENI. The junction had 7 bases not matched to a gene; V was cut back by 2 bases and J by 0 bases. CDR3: CASSPGQGVSSYEQYF. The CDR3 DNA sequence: TGTGCCAGCTCACCAGGGCAGGGGGTTTCCTCCTACGAGCAGTACTTC.

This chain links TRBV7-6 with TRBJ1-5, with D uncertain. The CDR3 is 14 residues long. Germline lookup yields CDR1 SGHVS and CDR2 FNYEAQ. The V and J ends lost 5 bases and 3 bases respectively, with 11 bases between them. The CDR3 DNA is TGTGCCAGCAGCGCACAGCCCGACAATCAGCCCCAGCATTTT. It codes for CASSAQPDNQPQHF.

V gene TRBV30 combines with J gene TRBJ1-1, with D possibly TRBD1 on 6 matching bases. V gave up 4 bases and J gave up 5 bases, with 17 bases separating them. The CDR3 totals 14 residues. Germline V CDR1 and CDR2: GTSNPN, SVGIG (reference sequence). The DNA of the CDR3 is TGTGCCTGGACCCAAACAGGGTTTACGACTGAAGCTTTCTTT. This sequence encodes CAWTQTGFTTEAFF.

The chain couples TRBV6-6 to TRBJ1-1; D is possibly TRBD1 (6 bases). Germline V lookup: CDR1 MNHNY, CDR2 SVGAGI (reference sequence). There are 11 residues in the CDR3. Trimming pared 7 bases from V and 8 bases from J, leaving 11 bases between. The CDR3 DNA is TGTGCCAGCAAGGTAGGGGGAGAAGCTTTCTTT. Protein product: CASKVGGEAFF.

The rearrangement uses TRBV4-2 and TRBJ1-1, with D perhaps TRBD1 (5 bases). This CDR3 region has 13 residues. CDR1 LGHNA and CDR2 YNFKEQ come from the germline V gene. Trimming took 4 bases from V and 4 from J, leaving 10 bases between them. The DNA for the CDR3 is TGTGCCAGCAGCCCCTTGGGGACCACTGAAGCTTTCTTT. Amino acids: CASSPLGTTEAFF.

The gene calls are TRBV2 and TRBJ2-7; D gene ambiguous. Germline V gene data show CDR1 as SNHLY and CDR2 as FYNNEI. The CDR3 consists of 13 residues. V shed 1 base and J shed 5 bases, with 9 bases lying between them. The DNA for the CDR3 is TGTGCCAGCAGTGAAGGGGTTGCGGACGAGCAGTACTTC. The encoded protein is CASSEGVADEQYF.

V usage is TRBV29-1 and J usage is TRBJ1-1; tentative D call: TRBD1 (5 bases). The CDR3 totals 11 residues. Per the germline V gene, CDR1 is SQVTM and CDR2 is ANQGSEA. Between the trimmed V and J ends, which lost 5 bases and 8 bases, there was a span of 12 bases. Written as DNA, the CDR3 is TGCAGCGTTTCCCGGGGCATAGAAGCTTTCTTT. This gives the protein CSVSRGIEAFF. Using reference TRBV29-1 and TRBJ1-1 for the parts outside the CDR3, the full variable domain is SAVISQKPSRDICQRGTSLTIQCQVDSQVTMMFWYRQQPGQSLTLIATANQGSEATYESGFVIDKFPISRPNLTFSTLTVSNMSPEDSSIYLCSVSRGIEAFFGQGTRLTVV.

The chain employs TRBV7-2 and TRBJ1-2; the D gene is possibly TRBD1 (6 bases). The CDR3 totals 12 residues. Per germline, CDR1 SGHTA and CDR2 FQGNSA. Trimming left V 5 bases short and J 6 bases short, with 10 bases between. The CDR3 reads CASSPQGNGYTF. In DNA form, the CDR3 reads TGTGCCAGCAGCCCACAGGGAAATGGCTACACCTTC.

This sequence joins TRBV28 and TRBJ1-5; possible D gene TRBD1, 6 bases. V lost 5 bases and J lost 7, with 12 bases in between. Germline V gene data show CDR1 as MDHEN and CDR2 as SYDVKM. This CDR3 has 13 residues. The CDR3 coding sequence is TGTGCCAGCAGTGGGACGCAGGGGCAGCCCCAGCATTTT. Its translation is CASSGTQGQPQHF. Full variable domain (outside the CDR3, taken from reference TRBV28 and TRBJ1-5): DVKVTQSSRYLVKRTGEKVFLECVQDMDHENMFWYRQDPGLGLRLIYFSYDVKMKEKGDIPEGYSVSREKKERFSLILESASTNQTSMYLCASSGTQGQPQHFGDGTRLSIL.

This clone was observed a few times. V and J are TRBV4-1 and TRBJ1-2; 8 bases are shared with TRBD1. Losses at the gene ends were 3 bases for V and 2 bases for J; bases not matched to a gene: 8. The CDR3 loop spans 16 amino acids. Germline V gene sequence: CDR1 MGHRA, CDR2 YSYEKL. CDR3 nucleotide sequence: TGCGCCAGCAGCCACGTTTCGACAGGGGTAAACTATGGCTACACCTTC. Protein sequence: CASSHVSTGVNYGYTF.

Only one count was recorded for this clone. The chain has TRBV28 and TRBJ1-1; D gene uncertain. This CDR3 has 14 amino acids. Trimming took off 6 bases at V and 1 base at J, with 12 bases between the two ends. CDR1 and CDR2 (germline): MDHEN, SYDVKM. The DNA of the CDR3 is TGTGCCAGCAGCCCCGACTCCGAGAACACTGAAGCTTTCTTT. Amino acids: CASSPDSENTEAFF.

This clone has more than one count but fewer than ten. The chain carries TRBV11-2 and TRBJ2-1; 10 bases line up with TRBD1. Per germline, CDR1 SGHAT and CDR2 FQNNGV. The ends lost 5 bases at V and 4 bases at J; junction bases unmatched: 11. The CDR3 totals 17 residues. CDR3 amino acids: CASSQDRGETIYNEQFF. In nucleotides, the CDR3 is TGTGCCAGCAGCCAGGACAGGGGGGAGACAATATACAATGAGCAGTTCTTC.

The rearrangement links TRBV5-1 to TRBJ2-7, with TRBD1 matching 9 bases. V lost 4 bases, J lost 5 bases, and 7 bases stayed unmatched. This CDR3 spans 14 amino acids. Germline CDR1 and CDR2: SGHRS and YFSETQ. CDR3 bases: TGCGCCAGCAGCGGGACAGGGTCCTGGAACGAGCAGTACTTC. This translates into CASSGTGSWNEQYF.

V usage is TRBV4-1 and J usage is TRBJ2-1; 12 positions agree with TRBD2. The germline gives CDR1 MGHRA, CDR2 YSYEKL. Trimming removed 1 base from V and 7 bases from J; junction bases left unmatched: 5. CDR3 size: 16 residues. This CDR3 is CASSQGATSGSNEQFF. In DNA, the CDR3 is TGCGCCAGCAGCCAAGGAGCGACTAGCGGGAGTAATGAGCAGTTCTTC.

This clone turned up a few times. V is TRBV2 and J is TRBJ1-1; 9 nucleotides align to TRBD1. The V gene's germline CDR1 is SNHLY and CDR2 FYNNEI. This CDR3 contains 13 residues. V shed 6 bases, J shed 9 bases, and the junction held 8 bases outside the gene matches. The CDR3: CASRAGQGIKAFF. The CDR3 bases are TGTGCCAGCAGAGCGGGACAGGGTATTAAAGCTTTCTTT.

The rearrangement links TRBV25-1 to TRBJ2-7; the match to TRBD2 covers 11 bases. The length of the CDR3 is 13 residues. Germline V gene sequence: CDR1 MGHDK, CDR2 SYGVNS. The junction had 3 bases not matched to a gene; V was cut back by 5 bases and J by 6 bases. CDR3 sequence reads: CASSPGLAGEQYF. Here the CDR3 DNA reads TGTGCCAGCAGTCCCGGACTAGCGGGCGAGCAGTACTTC.

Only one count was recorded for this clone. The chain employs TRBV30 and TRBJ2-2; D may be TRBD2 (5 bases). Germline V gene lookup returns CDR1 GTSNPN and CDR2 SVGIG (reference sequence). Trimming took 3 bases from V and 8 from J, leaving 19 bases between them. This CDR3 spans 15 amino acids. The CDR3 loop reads CAWSPGGRRSGELFF. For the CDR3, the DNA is TGTGCCTGGAGCCCCGGTGGCAGGAGGTCGGGGGAGCTGTTTTTT.

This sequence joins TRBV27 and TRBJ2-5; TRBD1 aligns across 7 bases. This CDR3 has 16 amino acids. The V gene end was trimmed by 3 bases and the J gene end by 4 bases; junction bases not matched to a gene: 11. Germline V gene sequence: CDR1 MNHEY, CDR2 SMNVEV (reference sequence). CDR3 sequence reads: CASSFRRDRGRETQYF. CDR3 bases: TGTGCCAGCAGTTTCCGCCGGGACAGAGGAAGAGAGACCCAGTACTTC.

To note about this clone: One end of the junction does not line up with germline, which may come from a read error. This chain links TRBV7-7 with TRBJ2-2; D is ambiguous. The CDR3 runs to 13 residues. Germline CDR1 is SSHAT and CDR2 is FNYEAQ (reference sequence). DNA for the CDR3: TGTGCTAGCAGTTCTAGACCTACCGGGGAGCTGTTTTTT. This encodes CASSSRPTGELFF.

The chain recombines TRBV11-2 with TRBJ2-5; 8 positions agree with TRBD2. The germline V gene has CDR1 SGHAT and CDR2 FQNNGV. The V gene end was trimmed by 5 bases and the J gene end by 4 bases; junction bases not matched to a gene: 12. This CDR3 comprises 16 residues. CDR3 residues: CASSRRVGLVRETQYF. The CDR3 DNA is TGTGCCAGCAGCCGAAGGGTGGGACTAGTAAGAGAGACCCAGTACTTC.

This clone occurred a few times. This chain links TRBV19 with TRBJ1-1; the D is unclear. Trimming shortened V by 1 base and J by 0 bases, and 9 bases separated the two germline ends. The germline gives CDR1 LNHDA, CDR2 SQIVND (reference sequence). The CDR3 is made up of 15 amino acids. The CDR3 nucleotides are TGTGCCAGTAGTATAGTCGCGGGGATGAACACTGAAGCTTTCTTT. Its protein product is CASSIVAGMNTEAFF.